The 19 T cell receptor beta chains below come from one sample, sequenced in a study of blood T cell repertoires in COVID-19. The protocol was immunoSEQ multiplex PCR, while the TCRdb copy is restricted to in-frame clones and leaves out a portion. Of roughly 90,000 clones in the sample, roughly 90% were seen once. Sequencing was performed on peripheral blood. The receptors were gathered from a man between 45 and 60 years old with COVID-19, enrolled during active disease.

This clone has at least ten counts. V gene TRBV6-2 or TRBV6-3 combines with J gene TRBJ1-6, with 7 bases identical to TRBD1. The CDR3 consists of 14 residues. J lost 9 bases, V lost 2 bases, and 4 bases had no gene match. In germline, CDR1 is MNHEY, CDR2 SVGEGT. CDR3 sequence (DNA): TGTGCCAGCAGTTACGAGGGGGCGAGTTCACCCCTCCACTTT. Translating gives CASSYEGASSPLHF.

This chain joins TRBV10-3 and TRBJ1-1; D perhaps matches TRBD1 (6 bases). Germline-derived CDR1 and CDR2 are ENHRY and SYGVKD. V shed 4 bases and J shed 3 bases, with 9 bases lying between them. The CDR3 is 13 amino acids. The CDR3 is CAISGRGDTEAFF. CDR3 nucleotide sequence: TGTGCCATCAGTGGCAGGGGTGACACTGAAGCTTTCTTT.

This rearrangement joins TRBV5-1 to TRBJ2-2; D is possibly TRBD1 (5 bases). Germline V gene data show CDR1 as SGHRS and CDR2 as YFSETQ. CDR3 size: 15 residues. Trimming cost V 0 bases and J 2 bases, with 8 bases left between them. CDR3 protein: CASSLAQGNTGELFF. DNA of the CDR3: TGCGCCAGCAGCTTGGCCCAGGGAAACACCGGGGAGCTGTTTTTT.

This clone appeared once. The chain combines TRBV6-1 with TRBJ1-3, with D unresolved. The V end was cut by 3 bases, the J end by 6 bases, with 12 bases between. Germline lookup yields CDR1 MNHNS and CDR2 SASEGT. This CDR3 comprises 14 residues. CDR3 sequence reads: CASSDEGAPNTIYF. The DNA of the CDR3 is TGTGCCAGCAGTGATGAGGGAGCCCCAAACACCATATATTTT.

This chain links TRBV12-3 or TRBV12-4 with TRBJ1-2, with no clear D. The CDR3 is 13 amino acids. Trimming shortened V by 5 bases and J by 2 bases, and 9 bases separated the two germline ends. In nucleotides, the CDR3 is TGTGCCAGCAGTCCCGGAGGGAACTATGGCTACACCTTC. As protein: CASSPGGNYGYTF.

This clone occurred once. This sequence joins TRBV7-3 and TRBJ2-7; the D gene is possibly TRBD1 (6 bases). Germline values: CDR1 SGHTA, CDR2 FQGTGA. The CDR3 is made up of 13 amino acids. V lost 0 bases to trimming and J lost 6 bases, with 9 bases between them. In DNA, the CDR3 is TGTGCCAGCAGCTTAACGACAGGCGGCGAGCAGTACTTC. It translates to CASSLTTGGEQYF.

V and J are TRBV11-2 and TRBJ1-5; the D gene is possibly TRBD1 (6 bases). V lost 2 bases, J lost 1 base, and 12 bases lay in between. The germline V gene encodes CDR1 SGHAT and CDR2 FQNNGV. This CDR3 is 16 amino acids long. The CDR3 DNA sequence: TGTGCCAGCAGCTTATCCGTGGGGGCGAGCAATCAGCCCCAGCATTTT. Translated, it gives CASSLSVGASNQPQHF.

The chain recombines TRBV30 with TRBJ1-4; D may be TRBD1 (6 bases). The CDR3 sequence is 16 residues long. The V end lost 0 bases, the J end lost 7 bases, and 18 bases lay between the germline ends. Germline V gives CDR1 GTSNPN, CDR2 SVGIG (reference sequence). CDR3 sequence reads: CAWSVRGAASREKLFF. For the CDR3, the DNA is TGTGCCTGGAGTGTACGGGGGGCGGCATCTCGTGAAAAACTGTTTTTT.

V and J are TRBV19 and TRBJ1-5; D call uncertain. With 2 bases removed from V and 1 base from J, the gap between germline ends came to 12 bases. The CDR3 runs to 16 residues. Looked up from germline, CDR1 is LNHDA and CDR2 is SQIVND (reference sequence). The CDR3: CASSISQARSNQPQHF. In DNA, the CDR3 is TGTGCCAGTAGTATAAGCCAGGCCAGGAGCAATCAGCCCCAGCATTTT.

This clone was found a few times. The chain is built from TRBV29-1 and TRBJ2-7; D is possibly TRBD2 (6 bases). The germline CDR1 and CDR2 sequences are SQVTM and ANQGSEA. V was shortened by 6 bases and J by 2 bases, with 23 bases between the two germline ends. CDR3 length: 16 residues. The DNA of the CDR3 is TGCAGCGTGAAGGGCGCAGTGCGGGGCCAGACCTACGAGCAGTACTTC. This translates into CSVKGAVRGQTYEQYF.

The rearrangement uses TRBV7-2 and TRBJ1-1, with 9 bases aligning to TRBD1. The germline V gene encodes CDR1 SGHTA and CDR2 FQGNSA. Germline trimming cut 6 bases from V and 5 bases from J; bases unmatched to any gene: 7. The CDR3 covers 14 residues. The CDR3 region is CASRLQGASTEAFF. CDR3 in DNA: TGTGCCAGCAGGCTACAGGGGGCGTCGACTGAAGCTTTCTTT.

V gene TRBV27 combines with J gene TRBJ1-6; perhaps TRBD1 as D (5 bases). V lost 2 bases, J lost 4 bases, and 21 bases lay in between. CDR3 length: 19 residues. The germline V gene has CDR1 MNHEY and CDR2 SMNVEV (reference sequence). The CDR3 DNA follows: TGTGCCAGCAGTTTAGGGCGCAGGGCCGGGTTGAGTTATAATTCACCCCTCCACTTT. Translation: CASSLGRRAGLSYNSPLHF.

In its sample, this clone was seen once. This chain joins TRBV2 and TRBJ2-3; 9 positions match TRBD2. The CDR3 sequence is 15 residues long. Trimming at V came to 10 bases and at J to 2 bases, leaving 10 bases not matched to a gene. CDR1 is SNHLY and CDR2 is FYNNEI in the germline V gene. CDR3 in amino acids: CAMGGASGATDTQYF. Here the CDR3 DNA reads TGTGCCATGGGGGGGGCTAGCGGGGCCACAGATACGCAGTATTTT.

The V gene is TRBV24-1, the J gene TRBJ2-3, with 9 bases that match TRBD2. The V gene's germline CDR1 is KGHDR and CDR2 SFDVKD. Trimming at V came to 4 bases and at J to 0 bases, leaving 4 bases not matched to a gene. This CDR3 is built from 16 residues. The CDR3 sequence: CATSDLLAGSTDTQYF. CDR3 nucleotide sequence: TGTGCCACCAGTGACCTACTAGCGGGTAGCACAGATACGCAGTATTTT.

The chain has TRBV11-2 and TRBJ2-5, with 15 bases matching TRBD2. The CDR3 runs 18 residues. Losses at the gene ends were 1 base for V and 1 base for J; bases not matched to a gene: 4. Germline V CDR1 and CDR2: SGHAT, FQNNGV. In nucleotides, the CDR3 is TGTGCCAGCAGCTTAGTGGGACTAGCGGGGGGCGCCCAAGAGACCCAGTACTTC. Its translation is CASSLVGLAGGAQETQYF.

In DNA, the CDR3 is TGTGCCAGCAGTGAGACAGGGGGAGGTCAGCCCCAGCATTTT. Its translation: CASSETGGGQPQHF. The V call is TRBV6-1, the J call TRBJ1-5; TRBD1 aligns across 9 bases. The CDR3 has 14 amino acids. CDR1 and CDR2 (germline): MNHNS, SASEGT. Losses at the gene ends were 3 bases for V and 6 bases for J; bases not matched to a gene: 3.

The V call is TRBV4-3, the J call TRBJ2-1; 7 bases are a match to TRBD1. Looked up from germline, CDR1 is LGHNA and CDR2 is YSLEER. Trimming cost V 0 bases and J 13 bases; bases outside gene matches: 9. There are 14 residues in the CDR3. CDR3 loop: CASSQESTGPNQFF. The CDR3 coding sequence is TGCGCCAGCAGCCAAGAGTCGACAGGGCCCAACCAGTTCTTC.

This clone was seen a handful of times. An end of the junction does not agree with germline; a read error may underlie this. The chain links TRBV7-7 to TRBJ2-3; TRBD2 matches at 11 bases. Germline lookup yields CDR1 SSHAT and CDR2 FNYEAQ (reference sequence). The CDR3 sequence is 14 residues long. In DNA, the CDR3 is TGTGCTAGCAGCCTAGCGGGGGGAACAGATACGCAGTATTTT. This translates into CASSLAGGTDTQYF.

The chain has TRBV5-1 and TRBJ1-5, with 7 bases matching TRBD1. This CDR3 is built from 15 residues. The V segment lost 0 bases and the J segment 6 bases; nucleotides outside the gene matches: 6. Germline CDR1 reads SGHRS; CDR2 reads YFSETQ. The CDR3 loop is CASSLGGGLGQPQHF. The CDR3, as DNA: TGCGCCAGCAGCTTGGGAGGGGGCCTAGGTCAGCCCCAGCATTTT.